Following are 32 T cell receptor beta chains from one sample sequenced in a study of blood T cell repertoires in COVID-19. Sequencing was performed with immunoSEQ multiplex PCR; in TCRdb, only in-frame clones are kept and a portion is missing. Altogether over 85,000 clones are present, about nine tenths being singletons, with the ten largest covering about 15%. The source material was peripheral blood. The receptor set was obtained from a male donor with acute or convalescent COVID-19.

This chain connects TRBV2 to TRBJ2-2, with D maybe TRBD2 (5 bases). Germline assignment: CDR1 SNHLY and CDR2 FYNNEI. This CDR3 is built from 14 residues. With 4 bases removed from V and 5 bases from J, the gap between germline ends came to 11 bases. The CDR3 here is CASSVREFTGELFF. CDR3 DNA sequence: TGTGCCAGCAGTGTTAGGGAGTTTACCGGGGAGCTGTTTTTT.

V usage is TRBV27 and J usage is TRBJ1-2; 7 bases match TRBD1. From germline, CDR1 is MNHEY and CDR2 SMNVEV (reference sequence). The V segment lost 6 bases and the J segment 6 bases; nucleotides outside the gene matches: 7. There are 13 residues in the CDR3. CDR3 sequence: CASSMTGNHGYTF. The DNA of the CDR3 is TGTGCCAGCAGCATGACAGGGAACCATGGCTACACCTTC.

The rearrangement uses TRBV20-1 and TRBJ1-2, with D possibly being TRBD1 (5 bases). Germline CDR1 is DFQATT and CDR2 is SNEGSKA (reference sequence). This CDR3 comprises 15 residues. Trimming cost V 3 bases and J 0 bases, with 14 bases left between them. The CDR3 region is CSASSVGGSNYGYTF. As DNA, the CDR3 is TGCAGTGCTAGTTCTGTGGGGGGATCTAACTATGGCTACACCTTC.

The V gene is TRBV28, the J gene TRBJ2-4, with 9 bases lining up with TRBD2. This CDR3 has 15 residues. Germline values: CDR1 MDHEN, CDR2 SYDVKM. The junction had 10 bases not matched to a gene; V was cut back by 7 bases and J by 6 bases. This CDR3 is CASTPSGTQGNIQYF. CDR3 in DNA: TGTGCCAGCACGCCTAGCGGGACCCAAGGAAACATTCAGTACTTC.

The chain uses TRBV7-8 and TRBJ2-1, with 11 bases that match TRBD2. The trim removed 2 bases at V and 5 bases at J, leaving 17 bases unmatched. The CDR3 consists of 20 residues. Germline-derived CDR1 and CDR2 are SGHVS and FQNEAQ. For the CDR3, the DNA is TGTGCCAGCAGCTTAACCGTCTTGCAGGGAGGACTAGCGGGCCACAATGAGCAGTTCTTC. It codes for CASSLTVLQGGLAGHNEQFF.

CDR3 nucleotides: TGTGCCAGTAGTATCTCACCCCAGGGGATTTCACCCCTCCACTTT. Encoded protein: CASSISPQGISPLHF. This chain links TRBV19 with TRBJ1-6; D might be TRBD1 (6 bases). V was trimmed by 3 bases and J by 9 bases, leaving 15 bases between them. The germline V gene has CDR1 LNHDA and CDR2 SQIVND (reference sequence). CDR3 length: 15 residues.

The rearrangement joins TRBV25-1 to TRBJ2-1, with TRBD2 matching 10 bases. The CDR3 has 17 residues. Germline lookup yields CDR1 MGHDK and CDR2 SYGVNS. J was trimmed by 0 bases and V by 3 bases; bases with no gene match: 5. The chain's CDR3 is CASSDSGGLSSYNEQFF. The CDR3, as DNA: TGTGCCAGCAGTGATAGCGGGGGGCTTAGCTCCTACAATGAGCAGTTCTTC.

The chain has TRBV10-3 and TRBJ2-5; no reliable D call. The V gene lost 8 bases and the J gene lost 2 bases, with 6 bases spanning the gap. Germline lookup yields CDR1 ENHRY and CDR2 SYGVKD. This CDR3 spans 11 amino acids. In nucleotides, the CDR3 is TGTGCCATCGGCTTACAAGAGACCCAGTACTTC. Translated, it gives CAIGLQETQYF.

This chain links TRBV5-6 with TRBJ2-5; TRBD1 aligns across 9 bases. With 0 bases clipped from V and 4 bases from J, the junction kept 4 bases outside the gene matches. Germline CDR1 SGHDT, CDR2 YYEEEE. The CDR3 covers 15 residues. CDR3 sequence: CASSLEGQGTETQYF. CDR3 bases: TGTGCCAGCAGCTTGGAGGGACAGGGTACAGAGACCCAGTACTTC.

This clone was counted a single time. The rearrangement uses TRBV30 and TRBJ1-5, with no clear D. This CDR3 has 13 residues. Trimming took off 1 base at V and 7 bases at J, with 11 bases between the two ends. CDR1 and CDR2 from the germline V gene are GTSNPN and SVGIG (reference sequence). CDR3 nucleotides: TGTGCCTGGAGTGGTTCAGGCAGGCAGCCCCAGCATTTT. Translation: CAWSGSGRQPQHF.

About this clone itself: This sample includes further DNA sequences coding for the same CDR3. CDR3 DNA: TGTGCCAGCAGTGAAGGCGGGGCCGATCAGCCCCAGCATTTT. It specifies CASSEGGADQPQHF. This chain joins TRBV6-1 and TRBJ1-5; tentative D call: TRBD1 (5 bases). V was clipped by 1 base and J by 5 bases, with 9 bases between them. The germline V gene encodes CDR1 MNHNS and CDR2 SASEGT. The CDR3 runs to 14 residues.

This clone has more than one count but fewer than ten. V gene TRBV7-9 combines with J gene TRBJ1-5; D possibly corresponds to TRBD1 (6 bases). The CDR3 is made up of 12 amino acids. V was pared by 0 bases and J by 12 bases, with 9 bases between. The germline CDR1 and CDR2 sequences are SEHNR and FQNEAQ (reference sequence). The CDR3 DNA reads TGTGCCAGCAGCTTAGCGACAGGAGGCCAGCATTTT. It encodes CASSLATGGQHF.

The gene calls are TRBV6-2 or TRBV6-3 and TRBJ1-1; D is unresolved. Per germline, CDR1 MNHEY and CDR2 SVGEGT. V gave up 4 bases and J gave up 0 bases, with 12 bases separating them. The CDR3 has 15 residues. The CDR3 sequence is CASSSRGAMNTEAFF. In DNA form, the CDR3 reads TGTGCCAGCAGTTCCCGGGGAGCCATGAACACTGAAGCTTTCTTT.

The chain uses TRBV6-5 and TRBJ2-6, with a weak D call TRBD1 (6 bases). Deletions cut 5 bases from V and 1 base from J, with 9 bases between. CDR1 and CDR2 (germline): MNHEY, SVGAGI. The CDR3 totals 15 residues. CDR3 DNA: TGTGCCAGCAGTCAGACAGGTTCTGGGGCCAACGTCCTGACTTTC. Translation: CASSQTGSGANVLTF.

The chain combines TRBV5-4 with TRBJ2-2, with 12 positions matching TRBD2. CDR1 is SGHNT and CDR2 is YYREEE in the germline V gene (reference sequence). This CDR3 has 16 residues. V shed 2 bases and J 8 bases; nucleotides not matched to a gene: 7. This chain's CDR3 is CASSFGLAGSRGELFF. The CDR3 coding sequence is TGTGCCAGCAGCTTCGGACTAGCGGGGAGTAGGGGGGAGCTGTTTTTT. Full variable domain (outside the CDR3, taken from reference TRBV5-4 and TRBJ2-2): ETGVTQSPTHLIKTRGQQVTLRCSSQSGHNTVSWYQQALGQGPQFIFQYYREEENGRGNFPPRFSGLQFPNYSSELNVNALELDDSALYLCASSFGLAGSRGELFFGEGSRLTVL.

In its sample, this clone was seen once. This rearrangement joins TRBV5-4 to TRBJ1-2; a weak D match, TRBD1 (5 bases). This CDR3 has 16 residues. Germline loops: CDR1 SGHNT, CDR2 YYREEE (reference sequence). Trimming stripped 4 bases from V and 0 bases from J, with 16 bases between. The CDR3 region is CASSRGGTEANYGYTF. The CDR3 DNA is TGTGCCAGCAGCCGGGGAGGGACCGAAGCTAACTATGGCTACACCTTC.

This chain joins TRBV4-1 and TRBJ2-7; the match to TRBD1 covers 7 bases. The CDR3 is 12 amino acids. CDR1 MGHRA and CDR2 YSYEKL come from the germline V gene. The trim removed 8 bases at V and 2 bases at J, leaving 3 bases unmatched. This CDR3 reads CASRGQTYEQYF. CDR3 coding DNA: TGCGCCAGCCGGGGACAGACCTACGAGCAGTACTTC.

V is TRBV7-8 and J is TRBJ2-5, with 7 bases that match TRBD2. CDR3 size: 15 residues. The trim removed 5 bases at V and 1 base at J, leaving 7 bases unmatched. Germline V gives CDR1 SGHVS, CDR2 FQNEAQ. The CDR3 is CASSLGGGAQETQYF. The CDR3, as DNA: TGTGCCAGCAGCCTGGGGGGGGGAGCCCAAGAGACCCAGTACTTC.

The CDR3 is CASSQPSAGGPYNEQFF. Written as DNA, the CDR3 is TGCGCCAGCAGCCAACCCTCGGCGGGGGGACCCTACAATGAGCAGTTCTTC. V and J are TRBV4-1 and TRBJ2-1, with 8 bases identical to TRBD2. This CDR3 spans 17 amino acids. The J segment lost 2 bases and the V segment lost 2 bases, leaving 8 bases of the junction unmatched. CDR1 is MGHRA, CDR2 YSYEKL, per germline.

This clone turned up a few times. The V call is TRBV6-5, the J call TRBJ2-3, with 8 bases aligning to TRBD2. From germline, CDR1 is MNHEY and CDR2 SVGAGI. The V segment lost 7 bases and the J segment 5 bases; nucleotides outside the gene matches: 11. This CDR3 comprises 15 residues. CDR3 sequence: CASKLSGGRGDTQYF. CDR3 in DNA: TGTGCCAGCAAACTCAGCGGGGGCCGGGGAGATACGCAGTATTTT.

This clone was detected once. The gene calls are TRBV5-5 and TRBJ1-5; weak D call: TRBD1 (6 bases). Per germline, CDR1 SGHKS and CDR2 YYEKEE (reference sequence). The CDR3 totals 15 residues. V lost 1 base and J 4 bases, leaving 12 bases between the germline ends. As DNA, the CDR3 is TGTGCCAGCAGCTTGCGACAGGATGGAAATCAGCCCCAGCATTTT. Translated, it gives CASSLRQDGNQPQHF.

The rearrangement links TRBV5-1 to TRBJ2-5, with TRBD1 as a possible D gene (5 bases). The CDR3 has 15 residues. Trimming removed 1 base from V and 5 bases from J, with 15 bases in between. The germline gives CDR1 SGHRS, CDR2 YFSETQ. CDR3 in DNA: TGCGCCAGCAGCTTGATGGCAGGGAAGGAGGAGACCCAGTACTTC. This gives the protein CASSLMAGKEETQYF.

The J gene is TRBJ2-5, the V gene TRBV5-4; 10 bases match TRBD1. There are 15 residues in the CDR3. Germline assignment: CDR1 SGHNT and CDR2 YYREEE (reference sequence). The ends lost 4 bases at V and 5 bases at J; junction bases unmatched: 8. The CDR3 spells CASSVRQGAQETQYF. The CDR3 DNA reads TGTGCCAGCAGCGTAAGACAGGGGGCTCAGGAGACCCAGTACTTC.

This clone showed up just once. The rearrangement joins TRBV2 to TRBJ2-7; 13 bases fit TRBD2. The germline CDR1 and CDR2 sequences are SNHLY and FYNNEI. V trimming: 4 bases; J trimming: 5 bases; junction bases outside the gene matches: 5. The CDR3 runs to 15 residues. The CDR3 DNA reads TGTGCCAGCAGTGCACTAGCGGGGGGGCGAGACGAGCAGTACTTC. This gives the protein CASSALAGGRDEQYF.

The chain combines TRBV7-9 with TRBJ1-4; 9 bases are a match to TRBD1. Germline values: CDR1 SEHNR, CDR2 FQNEAQ (reference sequence). V trimming: 1 base; J trimming: 7 bases; junction bases outside the gene matches: 4. This CDR3 has 15 amino acids. CDR3 region: CASSLGGQGGEKLFF. The CDR3 nucleotides are TGTGCCAGCAGCTTAGGGGGACAGGGCGGTGAAAAACTGTTTTTT.

The rearrangement uses TRBV9 and TRBJ1-2; 7 bases line up with TRBD1. CDR1 and CDR2 (germline): SGDLS, YYNGEE. The length of the CDR3 is 13 residues. V shed 5 bases and J 6 bases; nucleotides not matched to a gene: 7. In nucleotides, the CDR3 is TGTGCCAGCAGTGACAGGGTTATGAATGGCTACACCTTC. Its protein is CASSDRVMNGYTF.

The genes are TRBV7-8 and TRBJ1-1; 8 nucleotides match TRBD1. V shed 5 bases and J 5 bases; nucleotides not matched to a gene: 4. Germline values: CDR1 SGHVS, CDR2 FQNEAQ. The CDR3 length is 13 residues. The chain's CDR3 is CASSRTGGTEAFF. DNA of the CDR3: TGTGCCAGCAGCCGTACAGGGGGAACTGAAGCTTTCTTT.

V usage is TRBV5-6 and J usage is TRBJ1-5, with 10 bases that match TRBD1. Germline lookup yields CDR1 SGHDT and CDR2 YYEEEE. Trimming took 4 bases from V and 0 from J; bases not matched to a gene: 13. The CDR3 extends over 19 amino acids. The CDR3 DNA reads as TGTGCCAGCAGCCCGCGCGGGACAGGGGCGGGGTATAGCAATCAGCCCCAGCATTTT. This translates into CASSPRGTGAGYSNQPQHF. The whole variable domain, remainder taken from reference TRBV5-6 and TRBJ1-5, is DAGVTQSPTHLIKTRGQQVTLRCSPKSGHDTVSWYQQALGQGPQFIFQYYEEEERQRGNFPDRFSGHQFPNYSSELNVNALLLGDSALYLCASSPRGTGAGYSNQPQHFGDGTRLSIL.

The chain combines TRBV20-1 with TRBJ1-6, with no clear D. The length of the CDR3 is 11 residues. CDR1 is DFQATT and CDR2 is SNEGSKA in the germline V gene (reference sequence). With 1 base removed from V and 13 bases from J, the gap between germline ends came to 8 bases. CDR3 in amino acids: CSARAPLPLHF. In DNA, the CDR3 is TGCAGTGCTAGAGCCCCTCTCCCCCTCCACTTT.

CDR3 loop: CASRTGGDEQFF. The CDR3 DNA sequence: TGTGCCAGCAGGACCGGGGGGGATGAGCAGTTCTTC. The genes are TRBV2 and TRBJ2-1; 8 bases align to TRBD2. The CDR3 runs to 12 residues. The V segment lost 6 bases and the J segment 8 bases; nucleotides outside the gene matches: 3. Germline CDR1 is SNHLY and CDR2 is FYNNEI.

The CDR3 loop is CASSLDRGNQPQHF. The DNA for the CDR3 is TGTGCCAGCAGCTTAGACAGGGGCAATCAGCCCCAGCATTTT. The chain combines TRBV7-8 with TRBJ1-5, with D tentatively TRBD1 (6 bases). This CDR3 has 14 residues. Trimming pared 1 base from V and 2 bases from J, leaving 6 bases between. CDR1 and CDR2 (germline): SGHVS, FQNEAQ.

The table lists this clone with a few counts. The chain is built from TRBV6-5 and TRBJ1-5, with 7 bases aligning to TRBD1. The CDR3 runs to 15 residues. The germline V gene encodes CDR1 MNHEY and CDR2 SVGAGI. Trimming at V came to 2 bases and at J to 6 bases, leaving 7 bases not matched to a gene. CDR3 coding DNA: TGTGCCAGCAGTTACGTTCAGGGGGTAGGTCAGCCCCAGCATTTT. Its translation: CASSYVQGVGQPQHF.